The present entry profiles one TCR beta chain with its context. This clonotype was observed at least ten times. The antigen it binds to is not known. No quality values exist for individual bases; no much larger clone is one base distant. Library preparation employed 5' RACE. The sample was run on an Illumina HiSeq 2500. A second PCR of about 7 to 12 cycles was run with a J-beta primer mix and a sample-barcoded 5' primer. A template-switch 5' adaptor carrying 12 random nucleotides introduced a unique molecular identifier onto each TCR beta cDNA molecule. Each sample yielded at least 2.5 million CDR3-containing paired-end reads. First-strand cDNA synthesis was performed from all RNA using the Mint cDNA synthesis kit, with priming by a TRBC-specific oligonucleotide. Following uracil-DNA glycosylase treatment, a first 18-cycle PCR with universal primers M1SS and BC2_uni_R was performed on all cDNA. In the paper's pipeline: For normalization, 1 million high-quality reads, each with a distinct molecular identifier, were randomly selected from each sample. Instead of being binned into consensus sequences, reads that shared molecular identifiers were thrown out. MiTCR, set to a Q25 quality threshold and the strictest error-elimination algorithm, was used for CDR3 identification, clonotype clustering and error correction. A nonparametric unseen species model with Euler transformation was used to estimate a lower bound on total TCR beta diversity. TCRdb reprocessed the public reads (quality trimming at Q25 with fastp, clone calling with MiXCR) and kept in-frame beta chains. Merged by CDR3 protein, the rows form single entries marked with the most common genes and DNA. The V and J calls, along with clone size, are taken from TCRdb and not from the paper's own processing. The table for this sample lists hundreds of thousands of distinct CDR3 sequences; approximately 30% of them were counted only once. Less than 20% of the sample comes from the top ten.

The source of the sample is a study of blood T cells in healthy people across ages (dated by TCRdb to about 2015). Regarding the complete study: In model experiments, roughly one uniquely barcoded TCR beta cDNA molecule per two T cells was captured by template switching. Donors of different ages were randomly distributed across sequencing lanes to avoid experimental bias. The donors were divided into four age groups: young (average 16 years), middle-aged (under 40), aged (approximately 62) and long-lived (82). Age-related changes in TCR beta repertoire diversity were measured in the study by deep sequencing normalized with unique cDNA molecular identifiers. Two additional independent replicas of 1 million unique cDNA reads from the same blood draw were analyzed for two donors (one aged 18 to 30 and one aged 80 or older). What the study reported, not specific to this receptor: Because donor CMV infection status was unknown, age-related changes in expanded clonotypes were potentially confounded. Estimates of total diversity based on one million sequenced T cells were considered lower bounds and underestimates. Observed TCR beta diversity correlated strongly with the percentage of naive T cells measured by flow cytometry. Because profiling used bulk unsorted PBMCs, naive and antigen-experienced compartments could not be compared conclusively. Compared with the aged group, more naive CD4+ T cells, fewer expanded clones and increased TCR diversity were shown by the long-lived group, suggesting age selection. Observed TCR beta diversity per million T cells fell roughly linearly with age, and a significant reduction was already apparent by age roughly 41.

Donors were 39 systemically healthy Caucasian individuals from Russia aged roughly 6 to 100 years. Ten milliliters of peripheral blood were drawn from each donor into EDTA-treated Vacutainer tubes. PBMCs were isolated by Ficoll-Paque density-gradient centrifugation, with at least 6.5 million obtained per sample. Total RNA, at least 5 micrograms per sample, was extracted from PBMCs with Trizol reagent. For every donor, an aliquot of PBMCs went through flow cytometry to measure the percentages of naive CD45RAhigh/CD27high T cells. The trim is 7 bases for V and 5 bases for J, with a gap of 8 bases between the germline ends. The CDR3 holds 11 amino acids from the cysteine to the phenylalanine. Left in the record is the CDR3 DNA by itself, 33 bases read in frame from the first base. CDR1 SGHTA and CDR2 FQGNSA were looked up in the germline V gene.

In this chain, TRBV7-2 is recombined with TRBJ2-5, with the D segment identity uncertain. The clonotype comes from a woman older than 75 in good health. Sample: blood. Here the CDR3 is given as CASNYWETQYF. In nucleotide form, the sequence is TGTGCCAGCAATTATTGGGAGACCCAGTACTTC.